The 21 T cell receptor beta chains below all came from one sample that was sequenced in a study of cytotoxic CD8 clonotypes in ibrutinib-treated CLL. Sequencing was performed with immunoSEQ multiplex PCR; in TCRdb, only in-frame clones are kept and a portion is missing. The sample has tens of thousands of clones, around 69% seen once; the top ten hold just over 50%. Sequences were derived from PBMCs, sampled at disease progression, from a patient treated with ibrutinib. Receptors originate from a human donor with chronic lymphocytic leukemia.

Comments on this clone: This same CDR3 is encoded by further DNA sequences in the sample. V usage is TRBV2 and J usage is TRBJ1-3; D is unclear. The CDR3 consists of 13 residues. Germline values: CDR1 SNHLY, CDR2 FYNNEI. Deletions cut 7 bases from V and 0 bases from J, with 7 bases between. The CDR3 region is CASKLYSGNTIYF. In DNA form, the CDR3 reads TGTGCCAGCAAACTGTACTCTGGAAACACCATATATTTT.

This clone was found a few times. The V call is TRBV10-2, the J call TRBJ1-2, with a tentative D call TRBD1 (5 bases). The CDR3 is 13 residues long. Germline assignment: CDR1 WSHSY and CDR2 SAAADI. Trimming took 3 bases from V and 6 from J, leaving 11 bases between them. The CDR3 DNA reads TGCGCCAGCAGTGACTGGGGGGAGAATGGCTACACCTTC. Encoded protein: CASSDWGENGYTF.

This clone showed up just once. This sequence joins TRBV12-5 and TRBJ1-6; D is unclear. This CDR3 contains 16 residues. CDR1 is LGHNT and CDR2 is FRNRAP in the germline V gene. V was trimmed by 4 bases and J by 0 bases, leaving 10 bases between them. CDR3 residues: CASGSGGSSYNSPLHF. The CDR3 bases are TGTGCTAGTGGTTCAGGAGGGAGCTCCTATAATTCACCCCTCCACTTT.

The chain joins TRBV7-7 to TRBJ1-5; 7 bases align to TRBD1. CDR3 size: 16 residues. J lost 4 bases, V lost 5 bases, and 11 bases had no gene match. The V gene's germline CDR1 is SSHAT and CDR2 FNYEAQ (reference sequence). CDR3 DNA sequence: TGTGCCAGCAGCGGTCCTTCACAGGGGCCGAATCAGCCCCAGCATTTT. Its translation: CASSGPSQGPNQPQHF. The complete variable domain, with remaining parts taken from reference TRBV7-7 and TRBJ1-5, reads GAGVSQSPRYKVTKRGQDVTLRCDPISSHATLYWYQQALGQGPEFLTYFNYEAQPDKSGLPSDRFSAERPEGSISTLTIQRTEQRDSAMYRCASSGPSQGPNQPQHFGDGTRLSIL.

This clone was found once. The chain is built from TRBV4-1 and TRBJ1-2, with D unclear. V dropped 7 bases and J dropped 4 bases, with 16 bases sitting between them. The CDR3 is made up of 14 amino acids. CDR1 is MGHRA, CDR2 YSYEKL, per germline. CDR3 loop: CASTPGSLLYGYTF. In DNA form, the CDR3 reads TGCGCCAGCACCCCAGGTTCCCTTCTCTATGGCTACACCTTC.

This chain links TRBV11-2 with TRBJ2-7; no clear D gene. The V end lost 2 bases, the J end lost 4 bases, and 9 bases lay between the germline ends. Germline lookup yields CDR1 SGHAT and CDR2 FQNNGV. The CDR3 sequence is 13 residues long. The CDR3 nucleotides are TGTGCCAGCAGCTTAATAACGGCGTACGAGCAGTACTTC. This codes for CASSLITAYEQYF.

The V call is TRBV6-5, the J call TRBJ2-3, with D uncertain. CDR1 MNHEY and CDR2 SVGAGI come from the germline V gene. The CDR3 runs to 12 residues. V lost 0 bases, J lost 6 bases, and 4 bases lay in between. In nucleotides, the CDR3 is TGTGCCAGCAGTTACTCGAAGGATACGCAGTATTTT. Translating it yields CASSYSKDTQYF.

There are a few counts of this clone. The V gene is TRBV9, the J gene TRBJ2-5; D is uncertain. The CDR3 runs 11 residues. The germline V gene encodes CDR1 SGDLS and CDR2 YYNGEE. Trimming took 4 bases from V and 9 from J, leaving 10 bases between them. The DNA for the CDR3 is TGTGCCAGCAGCATCGGCCAGGCCCAGTACTTC. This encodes CASSIGQAQYF.

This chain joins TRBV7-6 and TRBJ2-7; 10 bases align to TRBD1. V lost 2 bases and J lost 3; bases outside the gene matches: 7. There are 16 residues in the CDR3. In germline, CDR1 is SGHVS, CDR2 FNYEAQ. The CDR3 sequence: CASSLRGTGEGYEQYF. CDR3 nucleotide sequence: TGTGCCAGCAGCTTACGGGGGACAGGGGAAGGCTACGAGCAGTACTTC.

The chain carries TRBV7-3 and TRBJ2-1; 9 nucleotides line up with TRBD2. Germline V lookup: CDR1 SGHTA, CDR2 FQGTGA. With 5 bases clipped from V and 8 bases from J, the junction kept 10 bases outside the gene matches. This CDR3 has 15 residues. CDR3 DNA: TGTGCCAGCAGCCCTTTTGTAGCGGGGGTTCATGAGCAGTTCTTC. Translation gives CASSPFVAGVHEQFF.

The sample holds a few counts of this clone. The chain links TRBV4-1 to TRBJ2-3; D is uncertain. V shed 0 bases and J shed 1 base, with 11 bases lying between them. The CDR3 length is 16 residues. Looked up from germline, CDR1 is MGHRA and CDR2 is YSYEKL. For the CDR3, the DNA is TGCGCCAGCAGCCAAGATGGCTATGGGGGCACAGATACGCAGTATTTT. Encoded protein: CASSQDGYGGTDTQYF.

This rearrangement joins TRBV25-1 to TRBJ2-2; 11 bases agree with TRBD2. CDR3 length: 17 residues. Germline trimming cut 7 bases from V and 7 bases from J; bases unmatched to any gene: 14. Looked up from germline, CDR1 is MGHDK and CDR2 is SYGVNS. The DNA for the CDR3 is TGTGCCAGCACCAAGGTAGCGGGGGGGCCTTCTATCGGGGAGCTGTTTTTT. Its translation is CASTKVAGGPSIGELFF.

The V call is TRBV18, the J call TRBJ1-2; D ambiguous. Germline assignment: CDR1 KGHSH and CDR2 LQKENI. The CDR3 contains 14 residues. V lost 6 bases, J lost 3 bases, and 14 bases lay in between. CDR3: CASSPERVDYGYTF. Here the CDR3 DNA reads TGTGCCAGCTCCCCCGAAAGGGTAGACTATGGCTACACCTTC.

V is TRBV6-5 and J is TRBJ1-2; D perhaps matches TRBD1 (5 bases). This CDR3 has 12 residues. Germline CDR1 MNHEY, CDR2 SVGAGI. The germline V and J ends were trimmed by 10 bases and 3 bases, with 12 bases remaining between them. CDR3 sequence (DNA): TGTGCCACGAGCGGGGGGGACTATGGCTACACCTTC. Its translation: CATSGGDYGYTF.

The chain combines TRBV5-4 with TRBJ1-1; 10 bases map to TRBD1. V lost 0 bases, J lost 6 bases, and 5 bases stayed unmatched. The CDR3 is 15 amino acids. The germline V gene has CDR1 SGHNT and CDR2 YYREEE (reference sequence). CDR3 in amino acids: CASSLVGTGVPEAFF. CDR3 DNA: TGTGCCAGCAGCTTGGTAGGGACAGGGGTCCCTGAAGCTTTCTTT.

This chain's CDR3 is CASSLVGRENGGYTF. CDR3 nucleotides: TGTGCCAGCAGCTTAGTAGGCAGGGAGAATGGCGGCTACACCTTC. The V gene is TRBV11-3, the J gene TRBJ1-2; possible D gene TRBD1, 5 bases. CDR1 SGHNT and CDR2 YENEEA come from the germline V gene. Trimming took 1 base from V and 8 from J, leaving 17 bases between them. This CDR3 has 15 residues. The complete variable domain, with remaining parts taken from reference TRBV11-3 and TRBJ1-2, reads EAGVVQSPRYKIIEKKQPVAFWCNPISGHNTLYWYLQNLGQGPELLIRYENEEAVDDSQLPKDRFSAERLKGVDSTLKIQPAELGDSAVYLCASSLVGRENGGYTFGSGTRLTVV.

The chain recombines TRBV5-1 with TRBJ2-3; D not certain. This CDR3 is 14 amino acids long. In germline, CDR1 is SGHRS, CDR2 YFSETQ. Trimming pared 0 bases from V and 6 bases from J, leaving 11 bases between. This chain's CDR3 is CASSLGTYADTQYF. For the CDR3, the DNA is TGCGCCAGCAGCTTGGGGACCTACGCGGATACGCAGTATTTT.

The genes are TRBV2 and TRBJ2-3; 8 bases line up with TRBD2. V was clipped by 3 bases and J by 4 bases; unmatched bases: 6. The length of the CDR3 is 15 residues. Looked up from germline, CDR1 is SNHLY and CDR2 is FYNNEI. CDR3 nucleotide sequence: TGTGCCAGCAGTGAGGCGGGGGGCAGTGCAGATACGCAGTATTTT. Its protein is CASSEAGGSADTQYF.

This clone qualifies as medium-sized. The CDR3 region is CASSPPRGGNNEKLFF. As DNA, the CDR3 is TGTGCCAGCAGCCCCCCACGCGGGGGGAATAATGAAAAACTGTTTTTT. This rearrangement joins TRBV11-2 to TRBJ1-4, with D possibly matching TRBD1 (5 bases). Between the trimmed V and J ends, which lost 5 bases and 4 bases, there was a span of 17 bases. This CDR3 region has 16 residues. Germline CDR1 reads SGHAT; CDR2 reads FQNNGV. The variable domain in full, with the rest retrieved from reference TRBV11-2 and TRBJ1-4, is EAGVAQSPRYKIIEKRQSVAFWCNPISGHATLYWYQQILGQGPKLLIQFQNNGVVDDSQLPKDRFSAERLKGVDSTLKIQPAKLEDSAVYLCASSPPRGGNNEKLFFGSGTQLSVL.

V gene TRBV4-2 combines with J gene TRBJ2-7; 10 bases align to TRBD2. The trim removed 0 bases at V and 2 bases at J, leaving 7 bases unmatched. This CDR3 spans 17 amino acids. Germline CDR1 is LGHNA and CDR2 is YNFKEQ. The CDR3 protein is CASSQDRPAGGTYEQYF. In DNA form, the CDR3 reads TGTGCCAGCAGCCAAGATCGGCCAGCGGGGGGGACCTACGAGCAGTACTTC.

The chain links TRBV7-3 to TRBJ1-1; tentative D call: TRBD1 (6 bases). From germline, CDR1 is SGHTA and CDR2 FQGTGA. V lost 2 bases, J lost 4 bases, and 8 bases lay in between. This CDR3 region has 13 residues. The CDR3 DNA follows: TGTGCCAGCAGCTTAGTCAGGGGCACTGAAGCTTTCTTT. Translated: CASSLVRGTEAFF.